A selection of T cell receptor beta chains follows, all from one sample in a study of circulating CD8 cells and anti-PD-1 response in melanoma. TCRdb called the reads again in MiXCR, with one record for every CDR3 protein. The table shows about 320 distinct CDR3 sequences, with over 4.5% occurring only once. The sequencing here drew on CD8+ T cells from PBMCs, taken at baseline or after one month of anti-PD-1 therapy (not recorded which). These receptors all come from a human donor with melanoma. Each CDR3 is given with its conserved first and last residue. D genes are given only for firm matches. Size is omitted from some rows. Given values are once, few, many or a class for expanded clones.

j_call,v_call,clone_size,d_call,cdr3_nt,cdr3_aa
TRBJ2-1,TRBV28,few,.,TGTGCCAGCAGTTTGGGGGAGAGGATTTACAATGAGCAGTTCTTC,CASSLGERIYNEQFF
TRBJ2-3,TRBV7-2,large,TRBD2,TGTGCCAGCAGCCTAACTAGCGGGGTTGGAGATACGCAGTATTTT,CASSLTSGVGDTQYF
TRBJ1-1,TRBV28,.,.,TGTGCCAGCAGTTTAGGAGAAGCTTTCTTT,CASSLGEAFF
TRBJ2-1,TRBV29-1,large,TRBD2,TGCAGCGGGGGGAGGGACTCCTACAATGAGCAGTTCTTC,CSGGRDSYNEQFF
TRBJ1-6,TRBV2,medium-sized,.,TGTGCCAGCACCCCCGACCCCAATTCACCCCTCCACTTT,CASTPDPNSPLHF
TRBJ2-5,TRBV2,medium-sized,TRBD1,TGTGCCAGCAGGGGGACAGGGTACTCGGAGACCCAGTACTTC,CASRGTGYSETQYF
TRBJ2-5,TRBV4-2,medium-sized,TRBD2,TGTGCCAGCAGCCCTGGGGGGGGAGGTGAGGAGACCCAGTACTTC,CASSPGGGGEETQYF
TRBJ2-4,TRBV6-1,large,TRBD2,TGTGCCAGCAGTGGAAGGACTAGCGGGGGGAACGCCAAAAACATTCAGTACTTC,CASSGRTSGGNAKNIQYF
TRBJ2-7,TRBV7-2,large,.,TGTGCCAGCAGCTTAGAGCTTACAGGCTGGGTCGAGCAGTACTTC,CASSLELTGWVEQYF
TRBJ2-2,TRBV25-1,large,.,TGTGCCAGCAGTGAATCCGGGGACACCGGGGAGCTGTTTTTT,CASSESGDTGELFF
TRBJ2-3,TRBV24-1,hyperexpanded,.,TGTGCCACCAGTGACATAGGACTGACGCAGTATTTT,CATSDIGLTQYF
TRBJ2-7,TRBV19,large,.,TGTGCCAGTAGTTTTGGGCAGAAATACGAGCAGTACTTC,CASSFGQKYEQYF
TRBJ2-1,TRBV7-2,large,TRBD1,TGTGCCAGCAGCTTAGTACAGGGGGCGGGCAATGAGCAGTTCTTC,CASSLVQGAGNEQFF
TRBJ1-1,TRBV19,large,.,TGTGCCAGTAGCCTAGGGGAGACGGGCACTGAAGCTTTCTTT,CASSLGETGTEAFF
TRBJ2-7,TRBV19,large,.,TGTGCCAGTAGTTGGGGCTACGAGCAGTACTTC,CASSWGYEQYF
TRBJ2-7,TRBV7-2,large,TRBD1,TGTGCCAGCAGCCCTCGACAGGGGTGGTACGAGCAGTACTTC,CASSPRQGWYEQYF
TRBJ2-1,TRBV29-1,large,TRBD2,TGCAGCGTTGAAGGGGGGACTAGTAAGCGCGATGAGCAGTTCTTC,CSVEGGTSKRDEQFF
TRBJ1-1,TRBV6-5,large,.,TGTGCCAGCAGTACGAACACTGAAGCTTTCTTT,CASSTNTEAFF
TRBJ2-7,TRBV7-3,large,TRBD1,TGTGCCAGCAGCCTTAAGATCGACAGGGCCCTCCTCGAGCAGTACTTC,CASSLKIDRALLEQYF
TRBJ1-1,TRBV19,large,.,TGTGCCAGTACCCAATTCGGATCATCGGGCACTGAAGCTTTCTTT,CASTQFGSSGTEAFF
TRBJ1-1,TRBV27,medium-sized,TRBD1,TGTGCCAGCAGCAACCGGGACAGGGACACTGAAGCTTTCTTT,CASSNRDRDTEAFF
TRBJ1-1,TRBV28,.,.,TGTGCCAGCAGTTTATTCATGGCAGGGCGAACTGAAGCTTTCTTT,CASSLFMAGRTEAFF
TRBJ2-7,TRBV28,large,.,TGTGCCAGCACCAGGGCGTACGAGCAGTACTTC,CASTRAYEQYF
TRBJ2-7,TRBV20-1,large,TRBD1,TGCAGTGCGTGGGACAGGGGGCGCGATGAGCAGTACTTC,CSAWDRGRDEQYF
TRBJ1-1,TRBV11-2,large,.,TGTGCCAGCAGCCTAAGTTCGGTGAACACTGAAGCTTTCTTT,CASSLSSVNTEAFF
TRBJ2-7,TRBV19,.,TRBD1,TGTGCCAGTAGTGCCGGACAGGACTACGAGCAGTACTTC,CASSAGQDYEQYF
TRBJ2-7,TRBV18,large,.,TGTGCCAGCTCGCCCTCGGGGGGCAAAACCTACGAGCAGTACTTC,CASSPSGGKTYEQYF
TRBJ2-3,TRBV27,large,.,TGTGCCAGCAGTCCCACCACAGATACGCAGTATTTT,CASSPTTDTQYF
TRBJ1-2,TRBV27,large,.,TGTGCCAGCAGTTTATCCACAGGGAATTATGGCTACACCTTC,CASSLSTGNYGYTF
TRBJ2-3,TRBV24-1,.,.,TGTGCCGCCAGTGACATAGGACTGACGCAGTATTTC,CAASDIGLTQYF
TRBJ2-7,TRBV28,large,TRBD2,TGTGCCAGCAGTTTATCGGGGGGTGGCTACGAGCAGTACTTC,CASSLSGGGYEQYF
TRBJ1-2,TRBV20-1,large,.,TGCAGTGCTAGTCCCCTCGGCACGGCTTATGGCTACACCTTC,CSASPLGTAYGYTF
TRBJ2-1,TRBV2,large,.,TGTGCCAGCAGTCAAACATGGACACGGCCCCACGATGAGCAGTTCTTC,CASSQTWTRPHDEQFF
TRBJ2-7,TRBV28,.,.,TGTGCCAGCAGCCGGGGTCACGAGCAGTACTTC,CASSRGHEQYF
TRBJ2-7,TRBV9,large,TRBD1,TGTGCCAGCAGCGGGACAGGGCACGAGCAGTACTTC,CASSGTGHEQYF
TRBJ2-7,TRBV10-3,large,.,TGTGCCATCAGTGCCTTTAGCGGACTCTCCTACGAGCAGTACTTC,CAISAFSGLSYEQYF
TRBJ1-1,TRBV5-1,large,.,TGCGCCAGCAGCCTCCCGGGACTGGCTGAAGCTTTCTTT,CASSLPGLAEAFF
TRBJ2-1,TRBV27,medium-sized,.,TGTGCCAGCAGTTTCGGCTATGAGCAGTTCTTC,CASSFGYEQFF
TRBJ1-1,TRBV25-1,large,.,TGTGCCAGCAGGGAGGGGAGGAGGTCCGAATTGACTTTCTTT,CASREGRRSELTFF
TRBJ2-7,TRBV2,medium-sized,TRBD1,TGTGCCAGCAGTGAAGGGTACAGGGGGTTCTACGAGCAGTACTTC,CASSEGYRGFYEQYF
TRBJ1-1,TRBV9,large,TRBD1,TGTGCCAGCAGCGTCCGGGACAGGGACACTGAAGCTTTCTTT,CASSVRDRDTEAFF
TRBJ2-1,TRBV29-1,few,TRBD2,TGCAGCGCCCTGGGGGCGGGGGGGCAATCCTACAATGAGCAGTTCTTC,CSALGAGGQSYNEQFF
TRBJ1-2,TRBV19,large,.,TGTGCCAGTAGTATTGAGGAGTACTCTGGCTACACCTTC,CASSIEEYSGYTF
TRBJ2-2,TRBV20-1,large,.,TGCAGTGCTTCCGAGCTAGCAATGGACACCGGGGAGCTGTTTTTT,CSASELAMDTGELFF
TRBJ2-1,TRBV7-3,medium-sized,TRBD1,TGTGCCAGCAGCTTCGGGACAGGCCTTTCCAATGAGCAGTTCTTC,CASSFGTGLSNEQFF
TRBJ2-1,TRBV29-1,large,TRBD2,TGCAGCGGGCGGGGGACCAATGAGCAGTTCTTC,CSGRGTNEQFF
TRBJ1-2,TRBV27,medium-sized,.,TGTGCCAGCAGTTTATCGACGGGTGTAGAGGGCTACACCTTC,CASSLSTGVEGYTF
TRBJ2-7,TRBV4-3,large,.,TGCGCCAGCAGCCAAGATAAGGTCGACGAGCAGTACTTC,CASSQDKVDEQYF
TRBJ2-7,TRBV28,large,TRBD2,TGTGCCAGCAGTTTATCCCCGGGGGGCTACGAGCAGTACTTC,CASSLSPGGYEQYF
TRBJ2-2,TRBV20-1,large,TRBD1,TGCAGTGCTAGGGGCCTGGGACAGGACACCGGGGAGCTGTTTTTT,CSARGLGQDTGELFF
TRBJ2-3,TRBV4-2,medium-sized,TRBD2,TGTGCCAGCAGCCAAGACGGGGGGGCCACAGATACGCAGTATTTT,CASSQDGGATDTQYF
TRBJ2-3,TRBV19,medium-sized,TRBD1,TGTGCCAGTAGTATCCCTGCAGGCCAGGGGGCAGATACGCAGTATTTT,CASSIPAGQGADTQYF
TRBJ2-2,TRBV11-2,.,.,TGTGCCAGCAGCTTACTGACGGGGCGGGGAAGGGACGGGGAGCTGTTTTTT,CASSLLTGRGRDGELFF
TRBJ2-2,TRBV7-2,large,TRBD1,TGTGCCAGCAGCCTCCGCATGACAGGGGGCACCGGGGAGCTGTTTTTT,CASSLRMTGGTGELFF
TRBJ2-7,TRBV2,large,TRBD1,TGTGCCAGCAGTGACGGGACAGGGAGTACCTACGAGCAGTACTTC,CASSDGTGSTYEQYF
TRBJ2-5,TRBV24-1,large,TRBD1,TGTGCCACCAGTGAACCCGGACAGGGGCTACAAGAGACCCAGTACTTC,CATSEPGQGLQETQYF
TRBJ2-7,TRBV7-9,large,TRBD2,TGTGCCAGCAGCGGCGCTAGCGGGGGAAACGAGCAGTACTTC,CASSGASGGNEQYF
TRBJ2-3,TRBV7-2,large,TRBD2,TGTGCCAGCAGCTTAGCGCGCGGACTAGCGGGGGGGCGCGGAGATACGCAGTATTTT,CASSLARGLAGGRGDTQYF
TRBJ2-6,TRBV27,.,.,TGTGCCAGCAGTTTACAGGGAGCTGGGGCCAACGTCCTGACTTTC,CASSLQGAGANVLTF